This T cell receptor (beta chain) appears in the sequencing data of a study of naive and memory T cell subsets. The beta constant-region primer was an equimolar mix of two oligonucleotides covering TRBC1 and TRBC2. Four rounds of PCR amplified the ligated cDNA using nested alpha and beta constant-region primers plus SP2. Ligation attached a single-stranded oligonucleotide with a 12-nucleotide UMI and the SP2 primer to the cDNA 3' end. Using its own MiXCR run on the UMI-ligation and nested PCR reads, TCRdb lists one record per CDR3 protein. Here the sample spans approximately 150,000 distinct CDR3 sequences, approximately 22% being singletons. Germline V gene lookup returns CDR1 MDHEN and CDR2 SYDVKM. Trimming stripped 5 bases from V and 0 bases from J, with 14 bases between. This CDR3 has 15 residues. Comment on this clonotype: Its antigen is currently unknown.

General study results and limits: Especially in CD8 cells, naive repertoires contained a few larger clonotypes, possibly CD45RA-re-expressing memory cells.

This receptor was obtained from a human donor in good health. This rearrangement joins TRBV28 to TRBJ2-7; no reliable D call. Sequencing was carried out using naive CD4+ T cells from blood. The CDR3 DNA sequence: TGTGCCAGCAGTCCTCCCGGGTTCAGCTCCTACGAGCAGTACTTC. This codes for CASSPPGFSSYEQYF.